This T cell receptor beta chain is from a study of CD8+ T cells in alopecia areata. Study overall: Tofacitinib therapy took 6 to 18 months; 6 months off drug came after. Study conclusions and caveats: The study found TCR sharing across patients less clear than in mice, possibly for HLA reasons. In scalp and blood during tofacitinib, many expanded lesional clones persisted. Scalp lesions, especially in alopecia totalis/universalis, had higher clonality than normal scalp.

RNA extraction and reverse transcription yielded cDNA as sequencing template. Sequenced by immunoSEQ multiplex PCR; TCRdb stores in-frame clones only, minus some. The table has 190,000 or so clones, roughly three fifths seen once. About this clone itself: Its antigen is not known.

With V trimmed by 2 bases and J by 10 bases, 10 bases remained unmatched. This CDR3 region has 16 residues. CDR1 SGHDN and CDR2 FVKESK come from the germline V gene. Treatment of the sample: oral pan-JAK inhibitor, 5-10 mg twice daily. V is TRBV14 and J is TRBJ1-6, with TRBD1 matching 8 bases. The receptor comes from a human donor with alopecia areata. The specimen comprised CD8+ T cells sorted from blood, sampled at week 24, from a patient treated with tofacitinib. CDR3 DNA sequence: TGTGCCAGCAGCCAACGCAAAGGACAGGGAGTCTCACCCCTCCACTTT. Encoded protein: CASSQRKGQGVSPLHF.